This TCR beta chain was found in a study of CD8+CD57+ T cells in acquired aplastic anemia. Points from the study as a whole: Patients and controls had in common approximately 28 CD8+ CDR3 sequences.

V dropped 5 bases and J dropped 2 bases, with 2 bases sitting between them. The CDR3 is 10 amino acids. Germline-derived CDR1 and CDR2 are SQVTM and ANQGSEA. Genomic DNA provided the template from which TCR beta VDJ and CDR3 profiles were obtained. TCRdb reprocessed the reads with MiXCR, giving one entry per CDR3 protein. The table records 350,000 to 450,000 distinct CDR3 sequences, around 72% of them present only once. As for this clonotype: Its antigen is unidentified.

Material for sequencing was sorted CD4+, CD8+, or CD8+CD57+ T cells (not recorded which) from PBMCs. The source is a human donor in good health, serving as a control. The V and J genes are TRBV29-1 and TRBJ2-3, with D uncertain. In nucleotides, the CDR3 is TGCAGCGTTTTCACAGATACGCAGTATTTT. Translation: CSVFTDTQYF.